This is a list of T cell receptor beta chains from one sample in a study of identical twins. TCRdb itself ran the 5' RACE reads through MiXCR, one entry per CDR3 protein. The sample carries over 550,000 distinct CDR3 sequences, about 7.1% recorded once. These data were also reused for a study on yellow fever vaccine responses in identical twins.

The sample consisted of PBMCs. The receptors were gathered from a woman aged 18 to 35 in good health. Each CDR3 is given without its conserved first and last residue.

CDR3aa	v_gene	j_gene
ACCLSSGTGGQATGELF	TRBV2	TRBJ2-2
ASSIWDRPGTTQEEQF	TRBV19	TRBJ2-1
ASSPKGQTYEQY	TRBV12-3/TRBV12-4	TRBJ2-7
SVRFPGNTIY	TRBV29-1	TRBJ1-3
ASSLGPTGEKLF	TRBV18	TRBJ1-4
ASSTGTGVTGELF	TRBV6-1	TRBJ2-2
SARGQNEQF	TRBV20-1	TRBJ2-1
ASSLAASGANTGELF	TRBV5-1	TRBJ2-2
ASSSLPLGTGELF	TRBV28	TRBJ2-2
ASSLQGVGGGFRYNEQF	TRBV7-8	TRBJ2-1
AISESQRLSGNYNEQF	TRBV10-3	TRBJ2-1
ASSVMGLPPGDSSYEQY	TRBV9	TRBJ2-7